The subject of this entry is one TCR beta chain. This entry belongs to a study of blood T cell repertoires in COVID-19. Study summary: COVID-19 samples collected from the United States, Italy and Spain covered acute and convalescent phases. The cDNA or gDNA used as material had been derived from T cells, B-cell-depleted T cells, or PBMCs.

Libraries were prepared by immunoSEQ multiplex PCR; TCRdb keeps only in-frame clonotypes and omits some of them. The sample gives under 150,000 clones, about four fifths of which show up once; 5% to 7% is in the top ten. This CDR3 region has 12 residues. Germline-derived CDR1 and CDR2 are MDHEN and SYDVKM. V dropped 9 bases and J dropped 1 base, with 7 bases sitting between them. Adults between about 18 and 95 years of age took part from under 25 US areas. Participant-reported clinical history was the basis for cohort assignment. The V and J genes are TRBV28 and TRBJ1-3; D unclear. The sequence derives from a man between 35 and 55 years old with acute COVID-19. The sample consisted of PBMCs or T cells enriched from blood (not recorded which). The DNA of the CDR3 is TGTGCCAGTTTAACATCTGGAAACACCATATATTTT. The encoded protein is CASLTSGNTIYF.